Below are 25 T cell receptor beta chains sequenced from a single sample in a study of cytomegalovirus exposure and HLA in healthy donors. Both 60 Vbeta primers and 13 Jbeta primers went into the PCR. This table comes from immunoSEQ multiplex PCR, and its TCRdb copy is limited to in-frame clones, with some not included. This sample has about 73,000 clones, with roughly 75% found just once. The specimen was PBMCs. These receptor sequences come from a male donor in good health and CMV-seronegative.

This clone came up a few times. This chain links TRBV15 with TRBJ1-2; 8 positions agree with TRBD1. The CDR3 covers 18 residues. The V segment lost 0 bases and the J segment 2 bases; nucleotides outside the gene matches: 11. Germline V gene sequence: CDR1 LNHNV, CDR2 YYDKDF (reference sequence). In DNA, the CDR3 is TGTGCCACCAGCAGAGACCGTCCCGGGACAGGTTTCAACTATGGCTACACCTTC. It specifies CATSRDRPGTGFNYGYTF.

The chain has TRBV28 and TRBJ1-1, with 7 bases matching TRBD1. V was pared by 9 bases and J by 5 bases, with 9 bases of the junction left unmatched. CDR3 length equals 13 residues. Germline lookup yields CDR1 MDHEN and CDR2 SYDVKM. CDR3 amino acids: CASTRTGRTEAFF. CDR3 nucleotides: TGTGCCAGTACCCGGACAGGACGAACTGAAGCTTTCTTT.

The chain joins TRBV9 to TRBJ2-1; TRBD1 agrees at 9 bases. V shed 1 base, J shed 8 bases, and the junction held 7 bases outside the gene matches. The CDR3 covers 15 residues. Germline CDR1 is SGDLS and CDR2 is YYNGEE. The DNA for the CDR3 is TGTGCCAGCAGCGTATGGGACAGGGACGTCGATGAGCAGTTCTTC. It is translated as CASSVWDRDVDEQFF.

The gene calls are TRBV30 and TRBJ1-1; the match to TRBD1 covers 8 bases. The CDR3 extends over 14 amino acids. The germline CDR1 and CDR2 sequences are GTSNPN and SVGIG (reference sequence). With V trimmed by 5 bases and J by 4 bases, 9 bases remained unmatched. The CDR3 DNA sequence: TGTGCCTGGGACAGGGGTGGGAGGGGCACTGAAGCTTTCTTT. It codes for CAWDRGGRGTEAFF.

The J gene is TRBJ2-5, the V gene TRBV6-1; D ambiguous. Trimming removed 4 bases from V and 0 bases from J, with 15 bases in between. There are 16 residues in the CDR3. Germline values: CDR1 MNHNS, CDR2 SASEGT. The chain's CDR3 is CASSAEFNQYQETQYF. CDR3 nucleotides: TGTGCCAGCAGTGCAGAATTTAACCAGTACCAAGAGACCCAGTACTTC.

The chain uses TRBV5-5 and TRBJ2-2; D is unresolved. The V end was cut by 1 base, the J end by 5 bases, with 9 bases between. The CDR3 runs to 14 residues. Germline V lookup: CDR1 SGHKS, CDR2 YYEKEE (reference sequence). CDR3 sequence: CASSLTDLTGELFF. DNA of the CDR3: TGTGCCAGCAGCTTGACAGATCTTACCGGGGAGCTGTTTTTT.

This clone was recorded only once. This chain uses TRBV6-1 with TRBJ2-7, with 7 bases matching TRBD2. The ends lost 3 bases at V and 3 bases at J; junction bases unmatched: 5. The germline CDR1 and CDR2 sequences are MNHNS and SASEGT. The CDR3 has 14 residues. CDR3 sequence reads: CASSETSLNYEQYF. The CDR3 DNA is TGTGCCAGCAGTGAGACTAGCTTAAACTACGAGCAGTACTTC.

The chain has TRBV25-1 and TRBJ1-3, with D unclear. Germline CDR1 reads MGHDK; CDR2 reads SYGVNS. Trimming stripped 3 bases from V and 5 bases from J, with 8 bases between. The CDR3 loop spans 13 amino acids. The CDR3 DNA reads TGTGCCAGCAGTGACGGGGTTAGAAACACCATATATTTT. This sequence encodes CASSDGVRNTIYF.

This clone was observed a few times. The chain combines TRBV6-5 with TRBJ2-7; D may be TRBD1 (5 bases). V was shortened by 5 bases and J by 3 bases, with 8 bases between the two germline ends. The CDR3 length is 12 residues. In germline, CDR1 is MNHEY, CDR2 SVGAGI. CDR3 in DNA: TGTGCCAGCAGTAGGGGAAACTACGAGCAGTACTTC. It specifies CASSRGNYEQYF.

This chain joins TRBV5-1 and TRBJ2-1; 7 positions match TRBD2. The CDR3 sequence is 16 residues long. Trimming took 1 base from V and 7 from J; bases not matched to a gene: 11. CDR1 SGHRS and CDR2 YFSETQ come from the germline V gene. The CDR3 here is CASSLLAGPSSNEQFF. CDR3 coding DNA: TGCGCCAGCAGCTTGTTAGCGGGCCCTTCTTCTAATGAGCAGTTCTTC.

V usage is TRBV7-3 and J usage is TRBJ2-1; 11 nucleotides agree with TRBD2. V gave up 5 bases and J gave up 2 bases; unmatched junction bases: 5. CDR1 SGHTA and CDR2 FQGTGA come from the germline V gene. This CDR3 has 16 residues. The CDR3 protein is CASSITSGGTYNEQFF. For the CDR3, the DNA is TGTGCCAGCAGCATCACTAGCGGGGGAACCTACAATGAGCAGTTCTTC.

The chain has TRBV27 and TRBJ1-1; TRBD1 aligns across 8 bases. This CDR3 spans 14 amino acids. After removal of 5 bases from V and 5 bases from J, the junction contained 7 bases not matched to a gene. Germline CDR1 and CDR2: MNHEY and SMNVEV (reference sequence). DNA of the CDR3: TGTGCCAGCAGTCTCCAGGGGGCGGGAACTGAAGCTTTCTTT. The encoded protein is CASSLQGAGTEAFF.

The V and J genes are TRBV25-1 and TRBJ1-1, with 8 bases aligning to TRBD1. CDR1 MGHDK and CDR2 SYGVNS come from the germline V gene. Trimming at V came to 5 bases and at J to 7 bases, leaving 6 bases not matched to a gene. The CDR3 has 13 amino acids. The CDR3 protein is CASSTTGVNEAFF. The CDR3 DNA reads as TGTGCCAGCAGTACGACAGGGGTTAATGAAGCTTTCTTT. Variable domain in full (rest from reference TRBV25-1 and TRBJ1-1): EADIYQTPRYLVIGTGKKITLECSQTMGHDKMYWYQQDPGMELHLIHYSYGVNSTEKGDLSSESTVSRIRTEHFPLTLESARPSHTSQYLCASSTTGVNEAFFGQGTRLTVV.

The rearrangement uses TRBV5-1 and TRBJ2-7; 9 bases align to TRBD2. The V and J ends lost 0 bases and 5 bases, in that order; junction bases with no gene match: 9. The CDR3 contains 16 residues. Germline loops: CDR1 SGHRS, CDR2 YFSETQ. CDR3 in amino acids: CASSLVGSGSLDEQYF. The CDR3 DNA follows: TGCGCCAGCAGCTTGGTTGGTAGCGGGAGTCTGGACGAGCAGTACTTC.

On this clone itself: Germline and junction disagree at one end, which may indicate a read error. This chain links TRBV30 with TRBJ1-2, with a tentative D call TRBD1 (6 bases). Germline lookup yields CDR1 GTSNPN and CDR2 SVGIG (reference sequence). The length of the CDR3 is 13 residues. The CDR3 nucleotides are TGTGCCTGGAGGGACAGCCCTGACTATGGCTACCCCTTC. Translating gives CAWRDSPDYGYPF.

This chain's CDR3 is CASSFRGNSYNSPLHF. The DNA for the CDR3 is TGTGCCAGCAGCTTCAGGGGGAACTCCTATAATTCACCCCTCCACTTT. V and J are TRBV2 and TRBJ1-6, with TRBD1 identical over 7 bases. With 6 bases clipped from V and 0 bases from J, the junction kept 5 bases outside the gene matches. This CDR3 region has 16 residues. Germline-derived CDR1 and CDR2 are SNHLY and FYNNEI.

The chain employs TRBV11-2 and TRBJ1-2; D might be TRBD1 (5 bases). Germline CDR1 SGHAT, CDR2 FQNNGV. This CDR3 comprises 17 residues. Deletions cut 1 base from V and 2 bases from J, with 17 bases between. The CDR3 sequence: CASSLGPPGTNNYGYTF. The CDR3 DNA follows: TGTGCCAGCAGCTTAGGCCCCCCCGGGACTAACAACTATGGCTACACCTTC.

The V call is TRBV7-8, the J call TRBJ2-1; 12 nucleotides match TRBD2. J lost 3 bases, V lost 4 bases, and 1 base had no gene match. Germline CDR1 SGHVS, CDR2 FQNEAQ. The CDR3 runs 15 residues. The DNA for the CDR3 is TGTGCCAGCAGCTCGGGACTAGCGGGCTACAATGAGCAGTTCTTC. This translates into CASSSGLAGYNEQFF.

This rearrangement joins TRBV18 to TRBJ2-6; 9 nucleotides align to TRBD1. Per the germline V gene, CDR1 is KGHSH and CDR2 is LQKENI. Trimming removed 3 bases from V and 1 base from J; junction bases left unmatched: 7. There are 18 residues in the CDR3. CDR3 nucleotide sequence: TGTGCCAGCTCACCGAGACAGGGGGATGTATCTGGGGCCAACGTCCTGACTTTC. This codes for CASSPRQGDVSGANVLTF.

Concerning this clone itself: A read error may account for a junction end that differs from germline. The chain has TRBV7-9 and TRBJ1-5; 7 positions match TRBD1. In germline, CDR1 is SEHNR, CDR2 FQNEAQ (reference sequence). The CDR3 contains 13 residues. The CDR3 region is CASSQGTVQPQNF. The CDR3 DNA reads as TGTGCCAGCAGCCAAGGGACAGTTCAGCCCCAGAATTTT.

The chain recombines TRBV5-1 with TRBJ2-2; D is possibly TRBD2 (5 bases). Germline V gene sequence: CDR1 SGHRS, CDR2 YFSETQ. The ends were cut back, 4 bases at V and 8 bases at J, with 15 bases in the middle. This CDR3 contains 14 residues. In nucleotides, the CDR3 is TGCGCCAGCAGCCCTGGACTTGGCCTGGGGGAGCTGTTTTTT. It codes for CASSPGLGLGELFF.

The genes are TRBV11-2 and TRBJ2-5; 12 nucleotides agree with TRBD2. The germline CDR1 and CDR2 sequences are SGHAT and FQNNGV. Trimming cost V 5 bases and J 13 bases; bases outside gene matches: 11. The CDR3 contains 14 residues. The CDR3 region is CASSETSGGQARYF. The CDR3 nucleotides are TGTGCCAGCAGCGAGACTAGCGGGGGACAGGCAAGGTACTTC.

This chain joins TRBV7-2 and TRBJ2-7; 12 bases line up with TRBD2. Germline loops: CDR1 SGHTA, CDR2 FQGNSA. CDR3 length equals 16 residues. The J segment lost 12 bases and the V segment lost 1 base, leaving 13 bases of the junction unmatched. The CDR3 sequence is CASSLDAGLAGRALYF. The CDR3 DNA sequence: TGTGCCAGCAGCTTAGATGCTGGACTAGCGGGAAGAGCTTTGTACTTC.

This chain uses TRBV7-2 with TRBJ2-7; 12 positions match TRBD1. The trim removed 5 bases at V and 8 bases at J, leaving 1 base unmatched. Germline CDR1 reads SGHTA; CDR2 reads FQGNSA. The CDR3 runs to 12 residues. The CDR3 nucleotides read TGTGCCAGCAGCCGGGACAGGGGGCAGCAGTACTTC. It is translated as CASSRDRGQQYF.

V is TRBV6-1 and J is TRBJ1-2; TRBD1 matches at 12 bases. CDR3 length: 15 amino acids. Germline lookup yields CDR1 MNHNS and CDR2 SASEGT. J was trimmed by 7 bases and V by 4 bases; bases with no gene match: 7. CDR3 protein: CASSGRDRGQGGYTF. The CDR3 DNA reads as TGTGCCAGCAGTGGCCGGGACAGGGGGCAAGGTGGCTACACCTTC.